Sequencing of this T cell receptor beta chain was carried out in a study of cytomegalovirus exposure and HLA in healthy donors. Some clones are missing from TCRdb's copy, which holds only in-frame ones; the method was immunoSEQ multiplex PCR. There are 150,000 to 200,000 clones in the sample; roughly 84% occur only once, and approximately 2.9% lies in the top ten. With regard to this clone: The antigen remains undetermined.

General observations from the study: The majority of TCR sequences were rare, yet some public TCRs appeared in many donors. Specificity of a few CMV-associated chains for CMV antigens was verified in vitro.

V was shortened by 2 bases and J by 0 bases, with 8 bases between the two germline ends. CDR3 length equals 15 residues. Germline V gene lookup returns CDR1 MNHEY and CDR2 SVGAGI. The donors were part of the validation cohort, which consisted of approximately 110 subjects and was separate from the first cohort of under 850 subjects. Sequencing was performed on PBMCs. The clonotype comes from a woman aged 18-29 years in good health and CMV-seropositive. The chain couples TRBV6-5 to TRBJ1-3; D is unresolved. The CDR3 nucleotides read TGTGCCAGCAGTTACGACACAAGCTCTGGAAACACCATATATTTT. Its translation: CASSYDTSSGNTIYF.